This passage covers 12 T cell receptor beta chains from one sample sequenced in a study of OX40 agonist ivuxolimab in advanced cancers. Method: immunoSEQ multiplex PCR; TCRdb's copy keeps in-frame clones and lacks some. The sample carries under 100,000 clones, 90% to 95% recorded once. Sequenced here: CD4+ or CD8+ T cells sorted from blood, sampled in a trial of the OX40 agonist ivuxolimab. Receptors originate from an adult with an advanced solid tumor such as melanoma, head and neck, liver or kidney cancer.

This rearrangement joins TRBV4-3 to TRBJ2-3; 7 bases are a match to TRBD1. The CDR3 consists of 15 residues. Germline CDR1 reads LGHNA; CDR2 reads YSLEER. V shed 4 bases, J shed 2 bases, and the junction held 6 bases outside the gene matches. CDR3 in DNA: TGCGCCAGCAGCCTCGGGACAGTCCTCACAGATACGCAGTATTTT. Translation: CASSLGTVLTDTQYF.

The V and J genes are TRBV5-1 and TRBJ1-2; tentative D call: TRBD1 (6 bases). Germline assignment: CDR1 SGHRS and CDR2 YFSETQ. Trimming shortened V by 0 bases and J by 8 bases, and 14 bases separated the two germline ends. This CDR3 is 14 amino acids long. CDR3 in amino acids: CASSLAGDSRGYTF. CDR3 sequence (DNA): TGCGCCAGCAGCTTGGCAGGGGATTCGAGGGGCTACACCTTC.

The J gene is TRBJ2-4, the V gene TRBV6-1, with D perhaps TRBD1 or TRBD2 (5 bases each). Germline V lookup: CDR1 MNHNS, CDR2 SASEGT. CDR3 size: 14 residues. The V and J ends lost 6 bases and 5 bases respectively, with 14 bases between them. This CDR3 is CASSLGTRENIQYF. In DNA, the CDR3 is TGTGCCAGCAGCCTCGGGACCCGGGAAAACATTCAGTACTTC.

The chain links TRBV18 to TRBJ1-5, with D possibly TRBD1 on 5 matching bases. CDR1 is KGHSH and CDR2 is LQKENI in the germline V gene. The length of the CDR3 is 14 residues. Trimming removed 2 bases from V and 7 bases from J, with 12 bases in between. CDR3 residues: CASSPNSGGQPQHF. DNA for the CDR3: TGTGCCAGCTCACCAAACTCTGGGGGACAGCCCCAGCATTTT.

The CDR3 loop is CSVSSGELFF. In DNA, the CDR3 is TGCAGCGTTTCTTCCGGGGAGCTGTTTTTT. The chain uses TRBV29-1 and TRBJ2-2; D unresolved. Between the trimmed V and J ends, which lost 5 bases and 6 bases, there was a span of 4 bases. The CDR3 runs to 10 residues. Germline lookup yields CDR1 SQVTM and CDR2 ANQGSEA.

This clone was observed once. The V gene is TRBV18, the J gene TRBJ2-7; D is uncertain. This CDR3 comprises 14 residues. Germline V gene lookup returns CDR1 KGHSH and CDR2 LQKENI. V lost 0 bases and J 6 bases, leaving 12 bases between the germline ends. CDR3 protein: CASSPPGFRSEQYF. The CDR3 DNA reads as TGTGCCAGCTCACCACCTGGGTTTCGCAGCGAGCAGTACTTC.

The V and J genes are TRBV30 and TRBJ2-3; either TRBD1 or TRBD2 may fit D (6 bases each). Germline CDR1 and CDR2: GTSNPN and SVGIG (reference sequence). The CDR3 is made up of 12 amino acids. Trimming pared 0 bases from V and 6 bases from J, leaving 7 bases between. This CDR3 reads CAWSVGGDTQYF. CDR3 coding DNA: TGTGCCTGGAGTGTAGGGGGGGATACGCAGTATTTT. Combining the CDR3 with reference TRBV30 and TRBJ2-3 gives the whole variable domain SQTIHQWPATLVQPVGSPLSLECTVEGTSNPNLYWYRQAAGRGLQLLFYSVGIGQISSEVPQNLSASRPQDRQFILSSKKLLLSDSGFYLCAWSVGGDTQYFGPGTRLTVL.

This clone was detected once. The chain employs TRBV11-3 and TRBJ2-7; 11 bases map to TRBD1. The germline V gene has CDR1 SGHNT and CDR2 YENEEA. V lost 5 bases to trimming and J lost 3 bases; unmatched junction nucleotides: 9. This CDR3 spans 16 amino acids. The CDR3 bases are TGTGCCAGCAGCCACACACTGGGACAGGGGGGCTACGAGCAGTACTTC. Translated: CASSHTLGQGGYEQYF.

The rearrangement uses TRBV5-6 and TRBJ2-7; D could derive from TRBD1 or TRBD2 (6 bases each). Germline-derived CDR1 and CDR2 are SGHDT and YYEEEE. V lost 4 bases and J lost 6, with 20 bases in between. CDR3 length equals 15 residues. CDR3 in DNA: TGTGCCAGCAGCAACGGTTGGGGGGCCAGCTCCGAGCAGTACTTC. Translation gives CASSNGWGASSEQYF. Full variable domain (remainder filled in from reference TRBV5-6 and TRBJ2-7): DAGVTQSPTHLIKTRGQQVTLRCSPKSGHDTVSWYQQALGQGPQFIFQYYEEEERQRGNFPDRFSGHQFPNYSSELNVNALLLGDSALYLCASSNGWGASSEQYFGPGTRLTVT.

The CDR3: CASSFRESPDTQYF. The CDR3 DNA sequence: TGCGCCAGCAGCTTCAGGGAATCCCCAGATACGCAGTATTTT. The rearrangement links TRBV5-1 to TRBJ2-3; tentative D call: TRBD1 (5 bases). The V end was cut by 2 bases, the J end by 4 bases, with 11 bases between. Germline V gene lookup returns CDR1 SGHRS and CDR2 YFSETQ. The CDR3 runs to 14 residues.

CDR3 nucleotide sequence: TGCGCCAGCAGCTTGGTAGGAGGGTCTGGAAACACCATATATTTT. Translated: CASSLVGGSGNTIYF. The chain is built from TRBV5-1 and TRBJ1-3, with D hard to call. Trimming removed 0 bases at V and 1 base at J, with 8 bases between. Germline CDR1 reads SGHRS; CDR2 reads YFSETQ. The CDR3 length is 15 residues.

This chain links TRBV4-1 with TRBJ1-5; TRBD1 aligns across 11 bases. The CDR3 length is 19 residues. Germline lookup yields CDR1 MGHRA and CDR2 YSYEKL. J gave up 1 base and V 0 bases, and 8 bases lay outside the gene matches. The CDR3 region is CASSQDPRRDRGSNQPQHF. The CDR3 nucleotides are TGCGCCAGCAGCCAAGATCCACGCCGGGACAGGGGGAGCAATCAGCCCCAGCATTTT.